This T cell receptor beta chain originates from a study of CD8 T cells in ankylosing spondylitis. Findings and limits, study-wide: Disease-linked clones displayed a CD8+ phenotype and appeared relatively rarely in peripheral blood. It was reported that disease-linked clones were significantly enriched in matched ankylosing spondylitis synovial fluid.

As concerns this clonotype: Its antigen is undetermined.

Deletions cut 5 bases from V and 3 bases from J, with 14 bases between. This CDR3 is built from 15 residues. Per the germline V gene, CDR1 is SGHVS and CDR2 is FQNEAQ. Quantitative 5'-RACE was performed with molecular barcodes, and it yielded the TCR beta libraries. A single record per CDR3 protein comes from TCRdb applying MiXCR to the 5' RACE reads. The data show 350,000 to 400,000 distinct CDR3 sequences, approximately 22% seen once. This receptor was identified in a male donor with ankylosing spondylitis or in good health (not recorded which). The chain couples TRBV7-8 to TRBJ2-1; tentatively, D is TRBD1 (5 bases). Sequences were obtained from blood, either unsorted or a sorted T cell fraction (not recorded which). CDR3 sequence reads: CASSGRQKIYNEQFF. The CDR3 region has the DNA TGTGCCAGCAGCGGCAGACAGAAGATCTACAATGAGCAGTTCTTC.